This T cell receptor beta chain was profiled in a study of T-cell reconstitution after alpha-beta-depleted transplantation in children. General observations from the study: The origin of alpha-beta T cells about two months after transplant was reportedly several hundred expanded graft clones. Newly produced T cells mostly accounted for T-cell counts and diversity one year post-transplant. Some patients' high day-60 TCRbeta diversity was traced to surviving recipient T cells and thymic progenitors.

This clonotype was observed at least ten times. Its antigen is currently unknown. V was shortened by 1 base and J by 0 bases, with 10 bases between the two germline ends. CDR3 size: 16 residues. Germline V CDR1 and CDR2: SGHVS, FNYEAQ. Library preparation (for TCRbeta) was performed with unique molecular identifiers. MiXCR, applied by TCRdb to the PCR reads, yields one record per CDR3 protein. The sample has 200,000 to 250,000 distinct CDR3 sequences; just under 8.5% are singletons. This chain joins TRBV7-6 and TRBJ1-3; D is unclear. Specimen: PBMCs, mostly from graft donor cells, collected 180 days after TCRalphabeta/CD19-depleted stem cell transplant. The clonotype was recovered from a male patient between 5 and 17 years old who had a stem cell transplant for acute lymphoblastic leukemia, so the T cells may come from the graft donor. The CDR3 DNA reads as TGTGCCAGCAGCTTAGGGACTCCTAGCTCTGGAAACACCATATATTTT. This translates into CASSLGTPSSGNTIYF.